A single sample gave rise to the 18 T cell receptor beta chains below, sequenced in a study. TCRdb re-called the 5' RACE reads through MiXCR, storing one row per CDR3 protein. The sample consists of some 11,000 distinct CDR3 sequences, more than 15% of them appearing once. The sorted Tregs were CD4+CD25+CD127-/low cells. Sequenced: Tregs sorted from a lymph node. Receptors were obtained from a female donor with breast cancer.

In its sample, this clonotype is medium-sized. This sequence joins TRBV12-3 or TRBV12-4 and TRBJ2-1; possible D gene TRBD2, 6 bases. The V end lost 2 bases, the J end lost 8 bases, and 7 bases lay between the germline ends. There are 12 residues in the CDR3. The chain's CDR3 is CASSLREDEQFF. In DNA, the CDR3 is TGTGCCAGCAGTTTAAGGGAGGATGAGCAGTTCTTC.

There are many counts of this clonotype. J is TRBJ2-5 and V is TRBV29-1; 10 positions match TRBD2. Germline V gene lookup returns CDR1 SQVTM and CDR2 ANQGSEA. The CDR3 contains 14 residues. J gave up 5 bases and V 8 bases, and 11 bases lay outside the gene matches. CDR3 sequence: CSSGASGSWETQYF. The CDR3 DNA is TGCAGCTCCGGGGCTAGCGGGAGTTGGGAGACCCAGTACTTC.

By share of the sample, this clonotype is medium-sized. The rearrangement joins TRBV30 to TRBJ2-1, with D possibly being TRBD1 (6 bases). V was trimmed by 8 bases and J by 1 base, leaving 15 bases between them. Germline V gene lookup returns CDR1 GTSNPN and CDR2 SVGIG (reference sequence). The CDR3 covers 14 residues. CDR3 residues: CAHLGAGSYNEQFF. The DNA of the CDR3 is TGTGCCCATTTGGGGGCAGGGTCCTACAATGAGCAGTTCTTC.

Ten or more counts support this clonotype. One junction end does not reproduce the germline sequence, and a read error may be involved. The V and J genes are TRBV6-5 and TRBJ1-3; 7 positions agree with TRBD1. The germline CDR1 and CDR2 sequences are MNHEY and SVGAGI. This CDR3 has 15 amino acids. In DNA, the CDR3 is TGTGTCAGCAGAATTCTACAGGGGCCGGGAAACACCATATATTTT. Translated: CVSRILQGPGNTIYF.

In its sample, this clonotype ranks as medium-sized (0.01 to 0.1%). V usage is TRBV7-3 and J usage is TRBJ1-1; a possible D gene is TRBD1 (5 bases). Trimming stripped 6 bases from V and 4 bases from J, with 12 bases between. Germline V CDR1 and CDR2: SGHTA, FQGTGA. The CDR3 has 13 residues. The CDR3, as DNA: TGTGCCAGCAGTTCCAGGGTAGGCACTGAAGCTTTCTTT. Protein product: CASSSRVGTEAFF.

This clonotype is medium-sized in the sample. The V and J genes are TRBV20-1 and TRBJ1-2, with D maybe TRBD1 (6 bases). Germline V gives CDR1 DFQATT, CDR2 SNEGSKA (reference sequence). With 1 base removed from V and 3 bases from J, the gap between germline ends came to 12 bases. The CDR3 is 14 amino acids. The CDR3 nucleotides are TGCAGTGCTAGAGGGGAGGGGGACCACTATGGCTACACCTTC. This translates into CSARGEGDHYGYTF.

The rearrangement joins TRBV4-2 to TRBJ2-3; TRBD2 matches 7 bases. Germline CDR1 reads LGHNA; CDR2 reads YNFKEQ. After removal of 8 bases from V and 8 bases from J, the junction contained 13 bases not matched to a gene. The CDR3 covers 14 residues. For the CDR3, the DNA is TGTGCCAGCCGATCGGGACTAAGTTCAACTACGCAGTATTTT. The encoded protein is CASRSGLSSTTQYF.

This clonotype was seen only a few times. This may be a read error, as it is one base from a much larger clone. This chain uses TRBV4-2 with TRBJ2-7, with a possible D match to TRBD1 (7 bases). V was cut by 3 bases and J by 3 bases, with 21 bases left in between. From germline, CDR1 is LGHNA and CDR2 YNFKEQ. The CDR3 totals 17 residues. This chain's CDR3 is CASSQVAGQAGFYEQYF. DNA of the CDR3: TGTGCCAGCAGCCAGGTCGCCGGACAGGCGGGGTTCTACGAGCAGTACTTC.

This clonotype was observed many times. The V and J genes are TRBV20-1 and TRBJ2-1; D possibly corresponds to TRBD2 (7 bases). V gave up 3 bases and J gave up 9 bases, with 27 bases separating them. The CDR3 extends over 17 amino acids. CDR1 is DFQATT, CDR2 SNEGSKA, per germline (reference sequence). The CDR3 loop reads CSARPSGGGRKFGEQFF. CDR3 nucleotides: TGCAGTGCTAGGCCCTCCGGGGGCGGGAGAAAGTTTGGTGAGCAGTTCTTC.

The chain uses TRBV3-1 and TRBJ2-1; a possible D gene is TRBD2 (6 bases). Germline CDR1 reads LGHDT; CDR2 reads YNNKEL (reference sequence). V lost 4 bases and J lost 4, with 17 bases in between. The CDR3 is 16 amino acids. CDR3 nucleotides: TGTGCCAGCAGCCCCCAGGAGGGGAAGGGGTACAATGAGCAGTTCTTC. Its translation: CASSPQEGKGYNEQFF.

This chain uses TRBV18 with TRBJ2-7, with 8 bases fitting TRBD2. J gave up 3 bases and V 5 bases, and 9 bases lay outside the gene matches. CDR3 size: 15 residues. Germline V gives CDR1 KGHSH, CDR2 LQKENI. The CDR3 sequence: CASSEEGAGGYEQYF. The DNA of the CDR3 is TGTGCCAGCTCAGAGGAAGGGGCGGGAGGCTACGAGCAGTACTTC. Based on the CDR3 plus reference TRBV18 and TRBJ2-7, the full variable domain is NAGVMQNPRHLVRRRGQEARLRCSPMKGHSHVYWYRQLPEEGLKFMVYLQKENIIDESGMPKERFSAEFPKEGPSILRIQQVVRGDSAAYFCASSEEGAGGYEQYFGPGTRLTVT.

Regarding this clonotype: The conserved final phenylalanine or tryptophan is absent from the CDR3, which likely points to a read error. The rearrangement links TRBV5-5 to TRBJ1-4; no clear D. Trimming took off 4 bases at V and 4 bases at J, with 17 bases between the two ends. The CDR3 runs to 16 residues. Germline lookup yields CDR1 SGHKS and CDR2 YYEKEE (reference sequence). In DNA form, the CDR3 reads TGTGCCAGCAGCGACCGCGTGGACGGATTTAATGAAAAACTGTTTCTT. Its translation: CASSDRVDGFNEKLFL.

This clonotype was recorded many times. The chain employs TRBV11-2 and TRBJ2-6, with 7 positions matching TRBD1. J was trimmed by 2 bases and V by 7 bases; bases with no gene match: 14. The germline gives CDR1 SGHAT, CDR2 FQNNGV. CDR3 length equals 18 residues. This CDR3 reads CASTRPRDRLPGANVLTF. The CDR3 region has the DNA TGTGCCAGCACCAGACCCCGGGACAGACTTCCTGGGGCCAACGTCCTGACTTTC.

This chain links TRBV20-1 with TRBJ2-3; TRBD1 matches 9 bases. Germline V gene lookup returns CDR1 DFQATT and CDR2 SNEGSKA (reference sequence). The CDR3 spans 14 residues. The V segment lost 0 bases and the J segment 4 bases; nucleotides outside the gene matches: 2. CDR3 residues: CSAREQGAADTQYF. Written as DNA, the CDR3 is TGCAGTGCTAGAGAACAGGGGGCTGCAGATACGCAGTATTTT.

This clonotype is termed medium-sized. This sequence joins TRBV29-1 and TRBJ2-3; 8 bases match TRBD1. CDR3 length: 15 amino acids. Germline V lookup: CDR1 SQVTM, CDR2 ANQGSEA. The trim removed 8 bases at V and 0 bases at J, leaving 10 bases unmatched. The CDR3 DNA reads as TGCAGCCCGTGGCTGTGGACAGGGAGCACAGATACGCAGTATTTT. This codes for CSPWLWTGSTDTQYF.

This clonotype ranks as medium-sized. The gene calls are TRBV29-1 and TRBJ1-2; D is possibly TRBD1 (6 bases). The V end lost 1 base, the J end lost 4 bases, and 10 bases lay between the germline ends. CDR3 length: 13 amino acids. Germline V lookup: CDR1 SQVTM, CDR2 ANQGSEA. The chain's CDR3 is CSVEGGGGYGYTF. The CDR3, as DNA: TGCAGCGTTGAAGGCGGGGGCGGCTATGGCTACACCTTC.

This clonotype was seen ten or more times. The chain has TRBV24-1 and TRBJ2-7, with D possibly TRBD2 on 6 matching bases. Germline CDR1 is KGHDR and CDR2 is SFDVKD. The V and J ends lost 2 bases and 3 bases respectively, with 10 bases between them. The CDR3 sequence is 14 residues long. The CDR3 sequence is CATSDSSGGYEQYF. CDR3 in DNA: TGTGCCACCAGTGATTCGTCCGGGGGCTACGAGCAGTACTTC.

Worth noting for this clonotype: Given a much more abundant clone one base away, this may be a read error. This chain links TRBV6-5 with TRBJ2-5, with 8 bases that match TRBD1. Germline lookup yields CDR1 MNHEY and CDR2 SVGAGI. The junction had 11 bases not matched to a gene; V was cut back by 2 bases and J by 6 bases. The CDR3 consists of 16 residues. CDR3 amino acids: CASSYAPTGAGKTQYF. CDR3 nucleotides: TGTGCCAGCAGTTACGCCCCGACAGGGGCGGGAAAGACCCAGTACTTC.